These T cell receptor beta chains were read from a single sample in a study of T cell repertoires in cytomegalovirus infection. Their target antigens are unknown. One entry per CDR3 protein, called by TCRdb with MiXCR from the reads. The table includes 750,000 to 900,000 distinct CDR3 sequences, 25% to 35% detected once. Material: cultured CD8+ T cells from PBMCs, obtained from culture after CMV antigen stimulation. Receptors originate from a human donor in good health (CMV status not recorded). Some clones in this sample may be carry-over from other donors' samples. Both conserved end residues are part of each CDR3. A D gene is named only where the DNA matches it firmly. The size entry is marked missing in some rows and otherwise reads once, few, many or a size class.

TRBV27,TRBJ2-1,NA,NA,TGTGCCAGCAGCAGTTTAACGGGGGCGGTTTATGAGCAGTTCTTC,CASSSLTGAVYEQFF
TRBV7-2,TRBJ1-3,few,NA,TGTGCCAGCAGCTTAGATTCTGGCCTGATAGGAAACACCATATATTTT,CASSLDSGLIGNTIYF
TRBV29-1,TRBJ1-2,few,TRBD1,TGCAGCGTTGTCCCCGGTCGGACAGGAAGAGTTTATGGCTACACCTTC,CSVVPGRTGRVYGYTF
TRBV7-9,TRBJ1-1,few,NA,TGTGCCAGCCGAGAAGCAGATGAAGCTTTCTTT,CASREADEAFF
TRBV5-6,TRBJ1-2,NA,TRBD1,TGTGCCAGCAGCTTGGAGGCCAGGGGGCCGGCTAACTATGGCTACACCTTC,CASSLEARGPANYGYTF
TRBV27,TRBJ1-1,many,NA,TGTGCCAGCAGCCCTCGGGATACGAACACTGAAGCTTTCTTT,CASSPRDTNTEAFF
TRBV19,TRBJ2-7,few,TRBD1,TGTGCCAGTAGCCGACAGGGATTGGGTTTTTTCTACGAGCAGTACTTC,CASSRQGLGFFYEQYF
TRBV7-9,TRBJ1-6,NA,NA,TGTGCCAGCAGCTTAAGGACAGCAGGAAATTCACCCCTCCACTTT,CASSLRTAGNSPLHF
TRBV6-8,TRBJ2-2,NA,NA,TGTGCCAGCAGTTACTCGATAGCGGCCGGGGAGCTGTTTTTT,CASSYSIAAGELFF
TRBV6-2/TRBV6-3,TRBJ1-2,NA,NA,TGTGCCAGCAGTCCAGGGGCGCGATATGGCTACACCTTC,CASSPGARYGYTF
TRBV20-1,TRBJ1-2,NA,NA,TGCAGTGCTCCCAAGACCGGGGCCGATAACTATGGCTACACCTTC,CSAPKTGADNYGYTF
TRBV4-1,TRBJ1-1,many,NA,TGCGCCAGCAGCCAAGATCGTGAGCTGATCGGCGAGGCTTTCTTT,CASSQDRELIGEAFF
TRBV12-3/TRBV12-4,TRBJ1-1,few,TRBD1,TGTGCCAGCAGCCCTTTGGACAGGGTGGCTGAAGCTTTCTTT,CASSPLDRVAEAFF
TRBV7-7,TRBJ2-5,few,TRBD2,TGTGCTAGCAGCGACCGCTCCGGGACTAGCGGGACCCAGTACTTC,CASSDRSGTSGTQYF
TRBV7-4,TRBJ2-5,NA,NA,TGTGCCAGCAGCTTTCCTGCCGACTTGCAAGAGACCCAGTACTTC,CASSFPADLQETQYF
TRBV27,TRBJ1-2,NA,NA,TGTGCCAGCAGCTCCTCGTCGGGGGTTGTCTATGGCTACACCTTC,CASSSSSGVVYGYTF
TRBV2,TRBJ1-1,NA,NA,TGTGCCAGCAGTGAATCAATACTTCCGGGACACCCGAACACTGAAGCTTTCTTT,CASSESILPGHPNTEAFF
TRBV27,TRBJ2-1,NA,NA,TGTGCCAGCAGTGGGGGCCCCCACAATGAGCAGTTCTTC,CASSGGPHNEQFF
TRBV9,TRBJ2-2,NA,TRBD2,TGTGCCAGCAGCGTAGATGTTAGCGGGGGAGTCCGGACCGGGGAGCTGTTTTTT,CASSVDVSGGVRTGELFF
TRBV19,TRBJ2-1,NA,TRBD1,TGTGCCAGTAGTCAGGCAGGGGGCCTCTATGAGCAGTTCTTC,CASSQAGGLYEQFF
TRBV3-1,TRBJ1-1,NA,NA,TGTGCCAGCAGCCCGGCAGGGTATCTGCGGAACACTGAAGCTTTCTTT,CASSPAGYLRNTEAFF
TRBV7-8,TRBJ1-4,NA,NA,TGTGCCAGCAGCCCCGGATTAAAACTGTTTTTT,CASSPGLKLFF
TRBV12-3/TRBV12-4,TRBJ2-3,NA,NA,TGTGCCAGCAGTTTTTCCTCCTTGGCAGATACGCAGTATTTT,CASSFSSLADTQYF
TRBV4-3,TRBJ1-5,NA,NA,TGCGCCAGCAGCCAAGATTACAGTAGCAATCAGCCCCAGCATTTT,CASSQDYSSNQPQHF
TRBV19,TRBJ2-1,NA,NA,TGTGCCAGTAGAACCCTGGGCAGCGCCGAAGGGAATGAGCAGTTCTTC,CASRTLGSAEGNEQFF
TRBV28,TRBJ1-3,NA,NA,TGTGCCAGCTCTGGGGCCTACTCTGGAAACACCATATATTTT,CASSGAYSGNTIYF
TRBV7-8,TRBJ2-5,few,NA,TGTGCCAGCAGCTTAGCCGACTGGCAAGAGACCCAGTACTTC,CASSLADWQETQYF
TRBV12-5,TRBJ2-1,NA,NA,TGTGCTAGTGGTCCCCACAATGAGCAGTTCTTC,CASGPHNEQFF
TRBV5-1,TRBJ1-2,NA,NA,TGCGCCAGCAGCTCCACAGGGCAGGACTATGGCTACACCTTC,CASSSTGQDYGYTF
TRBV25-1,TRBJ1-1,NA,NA,TGTGCCAGCAGTGTCAAACAGGGTTGGGGGGCTGAAGCTTTCTTT,CASSVKQGWGAEAFF
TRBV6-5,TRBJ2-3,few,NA,TGTGCCAGCAGTTACGGGTGGGAGGGCACAGATACGCAGTATTTT,CASSYGWEGTDTQYF
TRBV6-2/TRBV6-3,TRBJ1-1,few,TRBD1,TGTGCCAGCAGTGCCACGACAGGGGGTGAAGCTTTCTTT,CASSATTGGEAFF
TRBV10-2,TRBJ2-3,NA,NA,TGCGCCAGCAGTGAGTCGACTGTGGCTAGACGCACAGATACGCAGTATTTT,CASSESTVARRTDTQYF
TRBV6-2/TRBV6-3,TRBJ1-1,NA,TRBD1,TGTGCCAGCAATTTACGTATGGGACAGGGGATCGCCGACCCGAGGAACACTGAAGCTTTCTTT,CASNLRMGQGIADPRNTEAFF
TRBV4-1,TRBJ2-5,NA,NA,TGCGCCAGCGGGACCGTGGGAGAGACCCAGTACTTC,CASGTVGETQYF
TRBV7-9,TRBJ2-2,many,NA,TGTGCCAGCAGCTTTGGCAGGGTGGCCGGGGAGCTGTTTTTT,CASSFGRVAGELFF
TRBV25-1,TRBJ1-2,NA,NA,TGTGCCGGCAGTGAATCCGGGCGACGGGGCTACACCTTC,CAGSESGRRGYTF
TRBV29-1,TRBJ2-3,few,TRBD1,TGCAGCGTTCATTCGGGACAGGGGATAGATACGCAGTATTTT,CSVHSGQGIDTQYF
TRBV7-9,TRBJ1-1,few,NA,TGTGCCAGCAGCTCCTCACAAACGGAGAACACTGAAGCTTTCTTT,CASSSSQTENTEAFF
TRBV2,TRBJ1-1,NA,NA,TGTGCCAGCAGTGGCCGGTCTATCCCTGAAGCTTTCTTT,CASSGRSIPEAFF
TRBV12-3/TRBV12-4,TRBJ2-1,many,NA,TGTGCCAGCAGCTTAGGCAATGAGCAGTTCTTC,CASSLGNEQFF
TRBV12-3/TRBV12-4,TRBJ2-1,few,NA,TGTGCCAGCAGTTTATGGCAAACTGAAGGTTACAATGAGCAGTTCTTC,CASSLWQTEGYNEQFF
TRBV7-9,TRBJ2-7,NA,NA,TGTGCCAGCAGCGAGATGGGAGGCGACGAGCAGTACTTC,CASSEMGGDEQYF
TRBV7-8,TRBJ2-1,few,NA,TGTGCCAGCAGCTTAAGTGAGGGGCCCAACAATGAGCAGTTCTTC,CASSLSEGPNNEQFF